Shown below are 15 T cell receptor beta chains from a single sample sequenced in a study of blood T cell repertoires in COVID-19. TCRdb's table, derived via immunoSEQ multiplex PCR, lists solely in-frame clones and lacks some. The sample has fewer than 250,000 clones, around 87% seen once; the top ten hold roughly 16%. The sequenced sample was PBMCs or T cells enriched from blood (not recorded which). Receptors were obtained from a man aged 25-45 years who had been exposed to COVID-19.

The chain links TRBV27 to TRBJ1-3; TRBD1 agrees at 8 bases. The CDR3 sequence is 17 residues long. The junction had 12 bases not matched to a gene; V was cut back by 8 bases and J by 0 bases. Looked up from germline, CDR1 is MNHEY and CDR2 is SMNVEV (reference sequence). CDR3 DNA sequence: TGTGCCAGCCTTCGCGACTCCGACAGGGGCTCTGGAAACACCATATATTTT. This translates into CASLRDSDRGSGNTIYF.

This sequence joins TRBV10-1 and TRBJ2-1, with TRBD1 as a possible D gene (5 bases). The CDR3 is 13 amino acids. Germline CDR1 reads WNHNN; CDR2 reads SYGVQD (reference sequence). V lost 10 bases, J lost 5 bases, and 15 bases lay in between. CDR3 DNA: TGCGCCACCAATAAGGGGAATAACAATGAGCAGTTCTTC. Amino acid sequence: CATNKGNNNEQFF.

V usage is TRBV24-1 and J usage is TRBJ1-4; D may be TRBD1 (6 bases). Germline CDR1 reads KGHDR; CDR2 reads SFDVKD. The CDR3 spans 15 residues. Trimming removed 2 bases at V and 7 bases at J, with 13 bases between. The CDR3 protein is CATSDSGTRPEKLFF. The CDR3 coding sequence is TGTGCCACCAGTGATTCCGGGACAAGACCTGAAAAACTGTTTTTT.

The chain joins TRBV7-6 to TRBJ2-1, with 8 nucleotides matching TRBD2. The junction had 14 bases not matched to a gene; V was cut back by 3 bases and J by 7 bases. Germline V gene sequence: CDR1 SGHVS, CDR2 FNYEAQ. This CDR3 comprises 17 residues. CDR3: CASSFETLSGTRNEQFF. The CDR3 DNA reads TGTGCCAGCAGCTTCGAAACCCTATCCGGGACTAGAAATGAGCAGTTCTTC.

V gene TRBV7-9 combines with J gene TRBJ1-3; D ambiguous. V was trimmed by 5 bases and J by 2 bases, leaving 13 bases between them. CDR1 is SEHNR, CDR2 FQNEAQ, per germline (reference sequence). This CDR3 comprises 15 residues. As DNA, the CDR3 is TGTGCCAGCAGCGTAGGCGGCTGGCCTGGAAACACCATATATTTT. It yields the protein CASSVGGWPGNTIYF.

V gene TRBV30 combines with J gene TRBJ1-4; TRBD1 matches 7 bases. The CDR3 spans 13 residues. In germline, CDR1 is GTSNPN, CDR2 SVGIG (reference sequence). V dropped 8 bases and J dropped 8; count of bases not matched to a gene: 11. CDR3 sequence (DNA): TGTGCCGGAATAATGACAGGGATCGAAAAACTGTTTTTT. This codes for CAGIMTGIEKLFF. The full variable domain, in which reference TRBV30 and TRBJ1-4 provide the parts outside the CDR3, is SQTIHQWPATLVQPVGSPLSLECTVEGTSNPNLYWYRQAAGRGLQLLFYSVGIGQISSEVPQNLSASRPQDRQFILSSKKLLLSDSGFYLCAGIMTGIEKLFFGSGTQLSVL.

J is TRBJ2-7 and V is TRBV27; tentative D call: TRBD2 (5 bases). The length of the CDR3 is 14 residues. Deletions cut 3 bases from V and 2 bases from J, with 11 bases between. Germline V CDR1 and CDR2: MNHEY, SMNVEV (reference sequence). The CDR3 protein is CASSFSPRAYEQYF. The DNA for the CDR3 is TGTGCCAGCAGTTTTTCTCCGCGGGCCTACGAGCAGTACTTC.

The chain is built from TRBV5-5 and TRBJ1-6; 7 positions agree with TRBD1. CDR1 SGHKS and CDR2 YYEKEE come from the germline V gene (reference sequence). This CDR3 spans 15 amino acids. V gave up 0 bases and J gave up 14 bases; unmatched junction bases: 11. The CDR3 bases are TGTGCCAGCAGCTTGGGTTTACGGGACAGCTATACCCTCCACTTT. Translating gives CASSLGLRDSYTLHF.

The V and J genes are TRBV29-1 and TRBJ1-1; D is ambiguous. CDR1 is SQVTM and CDR2 is ANQGSEA in the germline V gene. The CDR3 consists of 12 residues. V gave up 6 bases and J gave up 6 bases, with 14 bases separating them. CDR3 residues: CSVARLRAEAFF. CDR3 coding DNA: TGCAGCGTGGCCCGTCTGAGGGCTGAAGCTTTCTTT.

J is TRBJ1-5 and V is TRBV18; 8 bases line up with TRBD1. Germline CDR1 is KGHSH and CDR2 is LQKENI. Germline trimming cut 4 bases from V and 7 bases from J; bases unmatched to any gene: 9. The CDR3 is made up of 15 amino acids. DNA of the CDR3: TGTGCCAGCTCACGGACAGGGATGGGTGGACAGCCCCAGCATTTT. Translation: CASSRTGMGGQPQHF.

The table lists this clone with a count of one. The V call is TRBV10-1, the J call TRBJ2-4, with 8 bases aligning to TRBD2. The CDR3 has 16 residues. V lost 3 bases to trimming and J lost 8 bases; unmatched junction nucleotides: 12. The germline V gene encodes CDR1 WNHNN and CDR2 SYGVQD (reference sequence). CDR3 amino acids: CASSEGSGTRRDIQYF. The CDR3 region has the DNA TGCGCCAGCAGTGAAGGTAGCGGGACCAGACGGGACATTCAGTACTTC.

This chain joins TRBV19 and TRBJ2-6; possibly TRBD1 for D (6 bases). The CDR3 sequence is 18 residues long. Germline CDR1 and CDR2: LNHDA and SQIVND (reference sequence). Between the trimmed V and J ends, which lost 3 bases and 0 bases, there was a span of 15 bases. The CDR3 DNA follows: TGTGCCAGTAGTATGACGGGACATTTAAGCTCTGGGGCCAACGTCCTGACTTTC. Translation: CASSMTGHLSSGANVLTF.

The chain joins TRBV4-3 to TRBJ2-7, with TRBD2 as a possible D gene (5 bases). The CDR3 extends over 16 amino acids. Per the germline V gene, CDR1 is LGHNA and CDR2 is YSLEER. Trimming shortened V by 3 bases and J by 6 bases, and 21 bases separated the two germline ends. This CDR3 is CASSHSPGEAMFEQYF. The CDR3 nucleotides are TGCGCCAGCAGCCACTCCCCCGGGGAAGCGATGTTCGAGCAGTACTTC.

This clone was detected a few times. This chain links TRBV28 with TRBJ2-3, with TRBD2 matching 8 bases. CDR1 and CDR2 (germline): MDHEN, SYDVKM. Germline trimming cut 6 bases from V and 0 bases from J; bases unmatched to any gene: 2. The CDR3 totals 14 residues. For the CDR3, the DNA is TGTGCCAGCAGGAAGCGGGGGAGCACAGATACGCAGTATTTT. It translates to CASRKRGSTDTQYF.

This clone occurred once. This chain uses TRBV18 with TRBJ2-7; TRBD1 agrees at 7 bases. The CDR3 runs to 17 residues. Germline V CDR1 and CDR2: KGHSH, LQKENI. Unmatched junction bases numbered 13, after V lost 3 bases and J lost 2 bases. CDR3 loop: CASSPRRLQGKAYEQYF. The CDR3 coding sequence is TGTGCCAGCTCACCCCGTCGGCTACAGGGGAAAGCCTACGAGCAGTACTTC.